These 17 T cell receptor beta chains originate from one sample sequenced in a study of CD8+CD57+ T cells in acquired aplastic anemia. TCR beta VDJ and CDR3 profiling used genomic DNA as template. TCRdb processed the reads anew with MiXCR; each CDR3 protein has one entry. The table has a few hundred thousand distinct CDR3 sequences, around 30% seen once. All sequencing subjects had displayed CD8+CD57+ cell expansion on flow cytometry. Sequencing was performed on sorted CD4+, CD8+, or CD8+CD57+ T cells (not recorded which) from PBMCs. These TCRs come from a human donor with aplastic anemia.

The CDR3 sequence: CASRPRQEIATDTQYF. For the CDR3, the DNA is TGTGCCAGCAGGCCAAGACAGGAGATCGCCACAGATACGCAGTATTTT. The chain links TRBV6-1 to TRBJ2-3; maybe TRBD1 (6 bases). Trimming removed 6 bases at V and 2 bases at J, with 18 bases between. CDR3 length: 16 residues. Germline loops: CDR1 MNHNS, CDR2 SASEGT.

The V and J genes are TRBV5-1 and TRBJ2-3; no reliable D call. CDR3 length: 14 residues. With 4 bases removed from V and 6 bases from J, the gap between germline ends came to 15 bases. Looked up from germline, CDR1 is SGHRS and CDR2 is YFSETQ. CDR3 in DNA: TGCGCCAGCAGCCCTTCCATGTCAGCCGATACGCAGTATTTT. This gives the protein CASSPSMSADTQYF.

The V gene is TRBV11-2, the J gene TRBJ1-4, with D perhaps matching TRBD1 (6 bases). CDR3 length equals 14 residues. Germline V gene data show CDR1 as SGHAT and CDR2 as FQNNGV. The germline V and J ends were trimmed by 6 bases and 6 bases, with 14 bases remaining between them. The CDR3 here is CASSGGRLDEKLFF. DNA of the CDR3: TGTGCCAGCAGTGGGGGCCGGTTGGATGAAAAACTGTTTTTT.

This clonotype showed up just a few times. The chain joins TRBV12-3 or TRBV12-4 to TRBJ1-5; the D gene is possibly TRBD1 (5 bases). The ends were cut back, 5 bases at V and 4 bases at J, with 9 bases in the middle. This CDR3 region has 13 residues. The CDR3 region has the DNA TGTGCCAGCAGTCAGGGACTGAATCAGCCCCAGCATTTT. Residues: CASSQGLNQPQHF.

On this clonotype itself: The conserved final phenylalanine or tryptophan is absent from the CDR3, which likely points to a read error. The V call is TRBV25-1, the J call TRBJ2-1, with D perhaps being TRBD1 or TRBD2 (6 bases each). V was clipped by 7 bases and J by 0 bases, with 16 bases between them. This CDR3 is 16 amino acids long. Germline V gene data show CDR1 as MGHDK and CDR2 as SYGVNS. CDR3 loop: CASMGGRGGSYNEQFL. In DNA form, the CDR3 reads TGTGCCAGCATGGGGGGCCGGGGTGGCTCCTACAATGAGCAGTTCCTC.

The V and J genes are TRBV20-1 and TRBJ2-5, with D maybe TRBD2 (6 bases). Germline assignment: CDR1 DFQATT and CDR2 SNEGSKA (reference sequence). V lost 6 bases, J lost 2 bases, and 16 bases lay in between. The CDR3 is 14 residues long. The DNA for the CDR3 is TGCAGTGCAGGCGGGACCCGGGGGCAAGAGACCCAGTACTTC. Protein sequence: CSAGGTRGQETQYF.

This clonotype was seen ten or more times. V usage is TRBV4-3 and J usage is TRBJ1-2; D gene ambiguous. The CDR3 is made up of 13 amino acids. Germline V gene sequence: CDR1 LGHNA, CDR2 YSLEER. Trimming removed 0 bases at V and 5 bases at J, with 7 bases between. The CDR3 DNA sequence: TGCGCCAGCAGCCAAGACGCCGAGTATGGCTACACCTTC. It yields the protein CASSQDAEYGYTF.

The CDR3 sequence is CATKRLTDEQYF. Here the CDR3 DNA reads TGTGCCACCAAACGATTAACGGATGAGCAGTACTTC. This rearrangement joins TRBV24-1 to TRBJ2-7; D gene uncertain. CDR1 and CDR2 from the germline V gene are KGHDR and SFDVKD. The germline V and J ends were trimmed by 8 bases and 7 bases, with 14 bases remaining between them. This CDR3 is 12 amino acids long.

The DNA of the CDR3 is TGCGCCAGCAGCAGAACAGAGAGAACAGGGCTCGATGGCTACACCTTC. It translates to CASSRTERTGLDGYTF. V and J are TRBV10-1 and TRBJ1-2; weak D call: TRBD1 (6 bases). Germline V gene lookup returns CDR1 WNHNN and CDR2 SYGVQD (reference sequence). The CDR3 is 16 residues long. V was pared by 6 bases and J by 6 bases, with 23 bases between.

Ten or more counts support this clonotype. The chain is built from TRBV5-1 and TRBJ1-2, with D tentatively TRBD1 (6 bases). Germline values: CDR1 SGHRS, CDR2 YFSETQ. The CDR3 runs 14 residues. V was trimmed by 4 bases and J by 6 bases, leaving 16 bases between them. Written as DNA, the CDR3 is TGCGCCAGCAGCCACCCAAACCCAGGGGATGGCTACACCTTC. Translating gives CASSHPNPGDGYTF.

This clonotype was detected ten times or more. The rearrangement links TRBV7-2 to TRBJ1-6; unclear D gene. V dropped 6 bases and J dropped 5 bases, with 17 bases sitting between them. CDR1 is SGHTA and CDR2 is FQGNSA in the germline V gene. CDR3 length: 16 residues. CDR3 DNA sequence: TGTGCCAGCAGGGATAAAACCGGGCTGAATAATTCACCCCTCCACTTT. Amino acid sequence: CASRDKTGLNNSPLHF.

This clonotype has only a few counts. Relative to the germline gene, one junction end is altered; a read error may explain this. DNA of the CDR3: TGTGCCAGCACCGCGACAGTTACCACTAACACTGAAGCTCTCTTT. It yields the protein CASTATVTTNTEALF. The chain joins TRBV9 to TRBJ1-1; perhaps TRBD1 as D (5 bases). CDR1 is SGDLS, CDR2 YYNGEE, per germline. The CDR3 runs 15 residues.

This clonotype has ten or more counts. The chain combines TRBV9 with TRBJ1-2; TRBD1 aligns across 7 bases. The CDR3 covers 14 residues. Germline trimming cut 3 bases from V and 7 bases from J; bases unmatched to any gene: 9. Germline V gene lookup returns CDR1 SGDLS and CDR2 YYNGEE. CDR3 sequence: CASSEGGQTGGYTF. The CDR3 nucleotides read TGTGCCAGCAGCGAGGGGGGACAGACTGGTGGCTACACCTTC.

This chain joins TRBV9 and TRBJ2-7; TRBD2 might be the D (5 bases). Trimming cost V 2 bases and J 3 bases, with 12 bases left between them. The V gene's germline CDR1 is SGDLS and CDR2 YYNGEE. CDR3 size: 14 residues. CDR3 coding DNA: TGTGCCAGCAGCGTGATTGCGGGCATCTACGAGCAGTACTTC. It is translated as CASSVIAGIYEQYF.

Note on this clonotype: This may arise from a read error, as a much more abundant clone is one base away. The chain recombines TRBV12-3 or TRBV12-4 with TRBJ1-5, with unresolved D. The CDR3 is made up of 13 amino acids. Here the CDR3 DNA reads TGTGCCAGCGGACTTGGCCTTAATCAGCCCCGGCATTTT. It is translated as CASGLGLNQPRHF.

A few counts support this clonotype. The chain joins TRBV7-8 to TRBJ2-1, with D perhaps TRBD2 (6 bases). V was pared by 7 bases and J by 12 bases, with 22 bases between. Germline V gives CDR1 SGHVS, CDR2 FQNEAQ. The CDR3 has 14 amino acids. The DNA for the CDR3 is TGTGCCAGCACTTCCTGGGACTCTGATTCTGGGCAGTTCTTC. Protein sequence: CASTSWDSDSGQFF. The variable domain in full, completed from reference TRBV7-8 and TRBJ2-1, reads GAGVSQSPRYKVAKRGQDVALRCDPISGHVSLFWYQQALGQGPEFLTYFQNEAQLDKSGLPSDRFFAERPEGSVSTLKIQRTQQEDSAVYLCASTSWDSDSGQFFGPGTRLTVL.

The chain joins TRBV19 to TRBJ1-2, with 7 bases that match TRBD1. After removal of 1 base from V and 8 bases from J, the junction contained 1 base not matched to a gene. The length of the CDR3 is 12 residues. The germline CDR1 and CDR2 sequences are LNHDA and SQIVND (reference sequence). CDR3 nucleotide sequence: TGTGCCAGTAGTATAGCGGGACAGGGCTACACCTTC. Translation: CASSIAGQGYTF.